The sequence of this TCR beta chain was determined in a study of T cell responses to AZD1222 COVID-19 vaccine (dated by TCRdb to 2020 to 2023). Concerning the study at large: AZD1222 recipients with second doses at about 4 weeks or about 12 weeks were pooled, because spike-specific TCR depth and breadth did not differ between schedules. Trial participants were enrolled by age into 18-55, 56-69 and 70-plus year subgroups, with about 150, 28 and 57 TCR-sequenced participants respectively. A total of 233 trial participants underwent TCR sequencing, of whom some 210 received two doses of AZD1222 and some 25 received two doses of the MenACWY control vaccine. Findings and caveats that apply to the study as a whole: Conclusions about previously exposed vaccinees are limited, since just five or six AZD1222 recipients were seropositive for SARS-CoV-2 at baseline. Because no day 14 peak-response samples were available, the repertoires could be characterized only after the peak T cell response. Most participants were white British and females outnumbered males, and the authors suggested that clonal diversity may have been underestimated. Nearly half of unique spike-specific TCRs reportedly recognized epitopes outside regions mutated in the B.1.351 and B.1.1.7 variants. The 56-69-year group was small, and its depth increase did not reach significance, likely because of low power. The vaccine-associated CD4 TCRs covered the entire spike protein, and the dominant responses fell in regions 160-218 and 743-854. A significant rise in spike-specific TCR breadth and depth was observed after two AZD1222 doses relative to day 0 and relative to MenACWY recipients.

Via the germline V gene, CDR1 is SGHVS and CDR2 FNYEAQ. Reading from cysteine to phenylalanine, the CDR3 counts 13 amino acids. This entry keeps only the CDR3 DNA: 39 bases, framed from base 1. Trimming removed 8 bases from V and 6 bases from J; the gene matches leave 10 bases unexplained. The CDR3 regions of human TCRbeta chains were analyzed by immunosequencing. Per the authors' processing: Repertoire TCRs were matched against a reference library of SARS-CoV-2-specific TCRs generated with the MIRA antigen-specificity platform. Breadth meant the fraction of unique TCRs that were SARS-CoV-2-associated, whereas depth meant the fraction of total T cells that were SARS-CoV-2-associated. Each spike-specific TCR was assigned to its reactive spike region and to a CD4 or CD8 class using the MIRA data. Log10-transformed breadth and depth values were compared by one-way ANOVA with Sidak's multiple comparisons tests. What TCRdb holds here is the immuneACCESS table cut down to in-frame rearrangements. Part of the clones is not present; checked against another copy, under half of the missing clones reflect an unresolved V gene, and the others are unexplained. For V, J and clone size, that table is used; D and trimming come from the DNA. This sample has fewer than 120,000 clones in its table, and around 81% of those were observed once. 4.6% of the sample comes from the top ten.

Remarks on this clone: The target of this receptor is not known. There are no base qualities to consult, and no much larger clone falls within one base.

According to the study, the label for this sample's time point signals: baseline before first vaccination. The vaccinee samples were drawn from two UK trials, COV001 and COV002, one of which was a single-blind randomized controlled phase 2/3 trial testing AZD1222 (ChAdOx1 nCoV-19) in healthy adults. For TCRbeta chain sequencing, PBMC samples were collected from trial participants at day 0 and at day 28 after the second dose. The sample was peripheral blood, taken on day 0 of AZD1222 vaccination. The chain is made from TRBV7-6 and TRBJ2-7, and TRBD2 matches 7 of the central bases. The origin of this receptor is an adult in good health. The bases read TGTGCCAGCGCCGACCAGGGCGGGGGCGAGCAGTACTTC. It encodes CASADQGGGEQYF.